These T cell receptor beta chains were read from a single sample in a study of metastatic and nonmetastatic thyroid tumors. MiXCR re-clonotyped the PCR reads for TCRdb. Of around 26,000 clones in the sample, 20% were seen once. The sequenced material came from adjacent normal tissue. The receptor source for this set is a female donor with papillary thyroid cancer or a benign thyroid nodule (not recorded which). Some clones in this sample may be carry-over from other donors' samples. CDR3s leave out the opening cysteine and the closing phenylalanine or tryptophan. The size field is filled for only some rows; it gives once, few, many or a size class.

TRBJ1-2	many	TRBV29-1	SVGDRPNYGYT
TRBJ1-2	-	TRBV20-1	SAHRDRAGAYGYT
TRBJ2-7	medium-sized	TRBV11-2	ASSLRGGPTGEQY
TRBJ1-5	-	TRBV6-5	ASSYEGSQPQH
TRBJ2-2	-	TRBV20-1	SARDKTKGGELF
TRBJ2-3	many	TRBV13	ASSFEADTQY
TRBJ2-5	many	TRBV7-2	ASSSWGLAQETQY
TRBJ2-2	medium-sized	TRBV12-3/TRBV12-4	ASSLGGSNTGELF
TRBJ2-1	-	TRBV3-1	ASIQLETGVYNEQF
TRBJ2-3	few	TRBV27	ASSFSFRPGPSWLGQY
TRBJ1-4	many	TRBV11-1	ASSLAPLGRLPFKNEKLF
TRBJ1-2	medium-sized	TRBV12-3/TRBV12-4	ASSLRHREDGYT
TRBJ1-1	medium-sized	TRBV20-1	SARDSGTGRSEAF
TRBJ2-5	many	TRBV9	ASSVSPAQETQY
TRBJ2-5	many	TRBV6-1	ASKRGSQETQY
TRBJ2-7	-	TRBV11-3	ASSLEGTEGYEQY
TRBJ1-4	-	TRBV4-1	ASSQGFGTNEKLF
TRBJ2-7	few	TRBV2	ASSPSGDYEQY
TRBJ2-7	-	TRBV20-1	SARPDIWTSGSVEQY
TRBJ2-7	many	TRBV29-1	SVAAVYEQY
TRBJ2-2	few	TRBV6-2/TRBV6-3	ASSHSREHTGELF
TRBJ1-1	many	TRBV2	ASREWGRSGNTEAF
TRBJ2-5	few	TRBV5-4	ASSLVGPQETQY
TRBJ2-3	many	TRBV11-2	ASSYGGGPSDTQY
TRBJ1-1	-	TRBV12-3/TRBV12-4	ASSPRDRGLGTEAF
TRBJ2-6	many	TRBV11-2	ASSLETRGSGANVQT
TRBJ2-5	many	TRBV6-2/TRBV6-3	ASSYVWLAGVETQY
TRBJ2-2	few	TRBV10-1	ASSEIGSWELF